This T cell receptor (beta chain) derives from a study of cytomegalovirus exposure and HLA in healthy donors. With 4 bases removed from V and 7 bases from J, the gap between germline ends came to 12 bases. The CDR3 runs to 13 residues. Per germline, CDR1 SGHRS and CDR2 YFSETQ. As for this clone: What it binds is not known.

Researchers ran the PCR with 60 Vbeta and 13 Jbeta primers. Libraries were prepared by immunoSEQ multiplex PCR; TCRdb keeps only in-frame clonotypes and omits some of them. The sample has about 62,000 clones, approximately 89% seen once. Broader study findings: V segments that were indistinguishable, TRBV6-2 and TRBV6-3 among them, were omitted from analysis.

The source is a man aged 18 to 30 in good health and CMV-seronegative. The sample comprised PBMCs. This chain joins TRBV5-1 and TRBJ1-5, with D perhaps TRBD1 (6 bases). CDR3 sequence: CASSVSGEQPQHF. CDR3 sequence (DNA): TGCGCCAGCAGCGTATCAGGGGAACAGCCCCAGCATTTT.